One TCR beta chain is described in this entry. There is no known antigen for this receptor. One base away there is no much larger clone; base qualities are not given. Every donor was a healthy Caucasian. Three pairs of female monozygotic twins, all aged about 18 to 29 years, made up the twin cohort. Miltenyi CD45RO+ enrichment and human naive T-cell isolation kits were used to isolate memory (CD45RO+) and naive T cells from PBMC. This sample stems from a study of identical twins (dated by TCRdb to about 2016). For context, the study as a whole: To test whether fetal clonotypes persist, the study used deep sequencing on TCR alpha and beta repertoires from monozygotic twins, unrelated adults of various ages, and cord blood. To rule out contamination, the twin experiments were replicated at different times with different library preparation protocols. The research as a whole found: Fewer insertions were carried by abundant cord blood beta clonotypes; a weaker similar trend was observed in young adult naive repertoires, while no such trend was observed in memory repertoires. Invariant T cells such as MAIT and iNKT could partly confound zero-insertion analyses, although diverse VJ usage argued against such confounding for most clonotypes. In beta out-of-frame sequences, excess twin sharing was weaker, because having fewer shared sequences lowered the signal-to-noise ratio. Out-of-frame TCR alpha sharing in monozygotic twins was systematically underestimated by recombination models, whereas sharing between unrelated individuals was in agreement with the recombination models. Conclusions relied on cross-sectional statistical analysis, since the same donors could not be followed over many years. Compared with coincidental sharing between unrelated individuals, an excess of low generation-probability sequences was observed among out-of-frame TCR alpha sequences shared between twins.

The germline V gene encodes CDR1 MGHRA and CDR2 YSYEKL. The CDR3 covers 17 residues, taking in both the cysteine and the phenylalanine. Only CDR3 DNA remains: 51 bases, in frame from the first base. The junction carries 18 bases between V and J, which are trimmed by 1 base and 5 bases respectively. The library was produced with 5' RACE. Sequencing instrument: Illumina HiSeq 2000. A universal primer binding site was added through template switching, and the final cDNA carried a unique molecular identifier so that TCR cDNA molecules could be counted accurately. First-strand cDNA for TCR alpha and beta chains was synthesized from specific primers in the conserved constant-segment region. Each cDNA library was double barcoded, with a SMART-Mk sample barcode plus Illumina barcodes, to control for contamination. TruSeq adapter sequences, together with Illumina sample barcodes, were added in two successive PCR steps. The Illumina HiSeq platform was used with custom primers to sequence TCR alpha and beta cDNA libraries. As for the original processing: Raw reads were processed with MiGEC to extract unique molecular identifiers, and MiXCR was used to determine CDR3 positions. For each individual, recombination models were inferred using an EM algorithm with the repgenHMM and IGoR tools. Shared clonotypes were analyzed with the tcR package in R, and sharing was normalized by the product of cloneset sizes. To study raw recombination free of thymic and clonal selection effects, out-of-frame nonproductive sequences were analyzed. TCRdb took the public reads, trimmed them with fastp at Q25, ran MiXCR for clone calling and kept in-frame beta chains. Duplicate CDR3 protein sequences are folded into a single record with the most common DNA and genes. These V and J calls rely on TCRdb rather than the paper's analysis. The sample table records around 250,000 distinct CDR3 sequences; about an eighth of these occur just once. The ten largest clones add up to about 4% of the sample.

The same sample was also used in a study of yellow fever vaccine responses in identical twins. The second paper states: The T cell response to vaccination in identical twins was reported by the authors to appear partly convergent and partly personalized. Focusing on identical twins, the study followed the T cell clones that responded to the vaccine, and did so with precision.

The rearranged segments are TRBV4-1 and TRBJ2-1; D gene: possibly TRBD2, on 7 matching bases. The sequenced material came from memory (CD45RO+) T cells sorted from blood. According to the study, the label for this sample's cell subset or site signals: CD45RO+ enriched T cells. The clonotype comes from a woman in her late teens or twenties in good health. The CDR3 protein sequence reads: CASSQGRGGRGDNEQFF. In nucleotide form, the sequence is TGCGCCAGCAGCCAAGGACGAGGAGGGAGGGGGGACAATGAGCAGTTCTTC.